A single T cell receptor (beta chain) is shown here with its context. The CDR3 covers 14 residues. Germline V lookup: CDR1 SGHRS, CDR2 YFSETQ. Trimming took off 0 bases at V and 8 bases at J, with 14 bases between the two ends. The data stem from a study of control samples from healthy donors and cancer patients. Data came from immunoSEQ multiplex PCR; TCRdb stores just in-frame clones and leaves some out. Of about 98,000 clones in the sample, roughly four fifths were seen once. The chain has TRBV5-1 and TRBJ1-2; D is uncertain. The sequencing sample was made of blood. The TCR comes from a man in his fifties or sixties in good health. CDR3 protein: CASSLEVSAGGYTF. DNA for the CDR3: TGCGCCAGCAGCTTGGAAGTCTCAGCGGGGGGCTACACCTTC.